These 5 T cell receptor beta chains came from one sample sequenced in a study of blood T cell repertoires in COVID-19. Some clones are missing from TCRdb's copy, which holds only in-frame ones; the method was immunoSEQ multiplex PCR. Of 280,000 or so clones listed, roughly 90% are singletons. Sequenced input: peripheral blood. The receptors were gathered from a man aged 18 to 29 with active or convalescent COVID-19.

V gene TRBV5-4 combines with J gene TRBJ1-2; D perhaps matches TRBD1 (5 bases). There are 13 residues in the CDR3. The ends were cut back, 0 bases at V and 7 bases at J, with 10 bases in the middle. From germline, CDR1 is SGHNT and CDR2 YYREEE (reference sequence). The CDR3 DNA follows: TGTGCCAGCAGCTTGGAAGGGGAAGGTGGCTACACCTTC. Translated, it gives CASSLEGEGGYTF.

V usage is TRBV2 and J usage is TRBJ2-7, with 9 positions matching TRBD1. The CDR3 loop spans 14 amino acids. Unmatched junction bases numbered 2, after V lost 5 bases and J lost 0 bases. Germline lookup yields CDR1 SNHLY and CDR2 FYNNEI. The CDR3 is CASSPGQGSYEQYF. DNA for the CDR3: TGTGCCAGCAGTCCGGGACAGGGCTCCTACGAGCAGTACTTC.

V gene TRBV7-9 combines with J gene TRBJ1-4, with D uncertain. Germline V gene lookup returns CDR1 SEHNR and CDR2 FQNEAQ (reference sequence). This CDR3 is 14 amino acids long. V was clipped by 6 bases and J by 4 bases, with 12 bases between them. The CDR3 sequence: CASRRTRVNEKLFF. The CDR3 nucleotides read TGTGCCAGCAGGCGCACACGGGTTAATGAAAAACTGTTTTTT.

V is TRBV5-4 and J is TRBJ2-7, with TRBD2 matching 9 bases. V lost 4 bases and J lost 2; bases outside the gene matches: 7. The CDR3 length is 15 residues. The germline V gene encodes CDR1 SGHNT and CDR2 YYREEE (reference sequence). CDR3 sequence: CASSANSGGPYEQYF. The CDR3 DNA reads TGTGCCAGCAGCGCTAATAGCGGGGGCCCCTACGAGCAGTACTTC.

This clone was observed a handful of times. The chain uses TRBV19 and TRBJ2-7, with 7 bases fitting TRBD1. The CDR3 totals 15 residues. V shed 2 bases and J 6 bases; nucleotides not matched to a gene: 10. Looked up from germline, CDR1 is LNHDA and CDR2 is SQIVND (reference sequence). The DNA for the CDR3 is TGTGCCAGTAGTATACGCCCCGGGACAGTGTCCGAGCAGTACTTC. Amino acids: CASSIRPGTVSEQYF.